This T cell receptor beta chain was observed in a study of OX40 agonist ivuxolimab in advanced cancers. At the level of the study: Patients took ivuxolimab, an agonistic anti-OX40 (CD134) antibody. Ivuxolimab was administered intravenously to patients at 0.01 to 10 mg/kg every 2 weeks.

This clone appeared a single time. With 6 bases removed from V and 2 bases from J, the gap between germline ends came to 10 bases. Germline CDR1 is MDHEN and CDR2 is SYDVKM. The CDR3 loop spans 13 amino acids. TCRdb keeps only in-frame clones here, not all; method: immunoSEQ multiplex PCR. Among roughly 80,000 clones listed, 90% to 95% were seen once. V is TRBV28 and J is TRBJ1-2; D unresolved. The TCR sequence derives from an adult with an advanced solid tumor such as melanoma, head and neck, liver or kidney cancer. The sample in question was CD4+ or CD8+ T cells sorted from blood, obtained in a trial of the OX40 agonist ivuxolimab. CDR3 nucleotide sequence: TGTGCCAGCAGGAACCTAGGCAACTATGGCTACACCTTC. Translation: CASRNLGNYGYTF.